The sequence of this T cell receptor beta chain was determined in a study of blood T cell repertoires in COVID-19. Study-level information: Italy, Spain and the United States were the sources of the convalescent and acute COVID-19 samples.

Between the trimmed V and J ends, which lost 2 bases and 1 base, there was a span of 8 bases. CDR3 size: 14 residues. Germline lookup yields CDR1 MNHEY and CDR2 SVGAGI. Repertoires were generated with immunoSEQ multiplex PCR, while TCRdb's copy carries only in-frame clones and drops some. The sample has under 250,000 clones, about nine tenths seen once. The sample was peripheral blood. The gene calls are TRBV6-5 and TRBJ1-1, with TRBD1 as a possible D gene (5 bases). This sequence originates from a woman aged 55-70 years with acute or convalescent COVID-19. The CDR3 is CASSYRGWNTEAFF. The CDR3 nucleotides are TGTGCCAGCAGTTACAGGGGTTGGAACACTGAAGCTTTCTTT.